This is a list of T cell receptor beta chains from one sample in a study of memory CD4+ T cells and cytomegalovirus serostatus. Measured with immunoSEQ multiplex PCR; TCRdb has only the in-frame clones, and not every one. Found here are around 88,000 clones, around 80% of them singletons; the top ten hold about 3.6%. The sample was memory CD4+ T cells from blood. The receptors originated from an adult in good health and CMV-seropositive. The CDR3 runs from the conserved cysteine through the conserved F or W. The order of the fields is V gene, J gene, CDR3 protein.

TRBV20-1	TRBJ1-5	CSVNRGGPQHF
TRBV5-6	TRBJ2-5	CASSFGGGQETQYF
TRBV6-5	TRBJ1-2	CASSYDNNNYGYTF
TRBV30	TRBJ1-1	CAWSYGAGRANTEAFF
TRBV5-1	TRBJ1-2	CASSSSDVSGYTF
TRBV9	TRBJ1-3	CASSVGTDPRGNTIYF
TRBV4-2	TRBJ2-3	CASSQDSGTDFTDTQYF
TRBV5-1	TRBJ1-4	CASNPTGGGEKLFF
TRBV7-9	TRBJ1-1	CASSLEDRGWTEAFF
TRBV2	TRBJ2-3	CASSESTDTQYF
TRBV9	TRBJ2-1	CASSTGSNSYNEQFF
TRBV6-1	TRBJ2-6	CASSDATGGSGANVLTF
TRBV2	TRBJ2-3	CASSGDYSEQYF
TRBV2	TRBJ2-1	CASSFLGQGGPYNEQFF
TRBV27	TRBJ1-2	CASSLSNLGTAIYGYTF
TRBV28	TRBJ2-1	CASSFGGASYNEQFF
TRBV5-5	TRBJ2-7	CASSLIAGGTYEQYF
TRBV5-6	TRBJ2-7	CASSLFGRRSYEQYF
TRBV4-2	TRBJ2-5	CASSQGAAKETQYF
TRBV4-2	TRBJ1-2	CASSQDFRQENYGYTF
TRBV5-1	TRBJ2-1	CASSLESSYNEQFF
TRBV7-2	TRBJ1-1	CASSLAGYTEAFF
TRBV11-3	TRBJ2-5	CASSASRGQETQYF
TRBV29-1	TRBJ2-7	CSVGAGGPLEQYF
TRBV11-1	TRBJ2-3	CASSLETSNTDTQYF
TRBV9	TRBJ2-3	CASSVGFPATDTQYF
TRBV11-2	TRBJ2-2	CASSFRDTTGELFF
TRBV5-3	TRBJ1-3	CARSVRQGSGNTIYF
TRBV18	TRBJ2-7	CASSPSGRLTYEQYF
TRBV6-6	TRBJ1-5	CASSSSAGNQPQHF
TRBV4-3	TRBJ1-3	CASSHTGGFSGNTIYF